The sample holds many counts of the clone carrying this T cell receptor beta chain. The antigen remains unidentified. Healthy individuals of Caucasian origin from Russia, aged about 6 to 100, served as donors. With a J-beta primer mix and a sample-barcoded 5' primer, a second PCR ran about 7 to 12 cycles. TCRdb processed the 5' RACE reads anew with MiXCR; each CDR3 protein has one entry. The data hold roughly 930,000 distinct CDR3 sequences, with 45% to 50% observed a single time. The data are from a study of blood T cells in healthy people across ages. Overall study context: About one barcoded beta molecule was captured per two T cells (by template switching).

Study-wide results and caveats: Nothing was known about donor CMV status, and this possibly confounded expanded clonotype changes. Compared with aged donors, long-lived donors showed fewer expanded clones, suggesting selection.

This TCR derives from a man aged 30 to 39 in good health. Input material: blood.

In DNA form, the CDR3 reads TGCGCCAGCAGCTTGGAGGACAGTTACAATGAGCAGTTCTTC. Amino acid sequence: CASSLEDSYNEQFF. The rearrangement joins TRBV5-1 to TRBJ2-1, with a tentative D call TRBD1 (6 bases). The CDR3 has 14 residues. V was shortened by 0 bases and J by 4 bases, with 8 bases between the two germline ends. Germline V gene data show CDR1 as SGHRS and CDR2 as YFSETQ.